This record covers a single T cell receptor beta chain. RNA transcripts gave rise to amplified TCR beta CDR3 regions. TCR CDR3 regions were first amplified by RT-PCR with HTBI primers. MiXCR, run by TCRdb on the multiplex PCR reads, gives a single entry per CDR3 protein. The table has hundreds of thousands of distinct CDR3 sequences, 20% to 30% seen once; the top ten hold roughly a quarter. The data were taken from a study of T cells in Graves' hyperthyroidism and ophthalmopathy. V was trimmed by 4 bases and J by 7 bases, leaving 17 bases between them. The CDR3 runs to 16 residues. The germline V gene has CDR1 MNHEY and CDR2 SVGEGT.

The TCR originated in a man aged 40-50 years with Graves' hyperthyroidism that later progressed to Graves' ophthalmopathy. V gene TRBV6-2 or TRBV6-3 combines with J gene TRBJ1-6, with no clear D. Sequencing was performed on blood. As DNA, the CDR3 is TGTGCCAGCAGTTTCGAGACTACCAACGGGAATTCACCCCTCCACTTT. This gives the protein CASSFETTNGNSPLHF.